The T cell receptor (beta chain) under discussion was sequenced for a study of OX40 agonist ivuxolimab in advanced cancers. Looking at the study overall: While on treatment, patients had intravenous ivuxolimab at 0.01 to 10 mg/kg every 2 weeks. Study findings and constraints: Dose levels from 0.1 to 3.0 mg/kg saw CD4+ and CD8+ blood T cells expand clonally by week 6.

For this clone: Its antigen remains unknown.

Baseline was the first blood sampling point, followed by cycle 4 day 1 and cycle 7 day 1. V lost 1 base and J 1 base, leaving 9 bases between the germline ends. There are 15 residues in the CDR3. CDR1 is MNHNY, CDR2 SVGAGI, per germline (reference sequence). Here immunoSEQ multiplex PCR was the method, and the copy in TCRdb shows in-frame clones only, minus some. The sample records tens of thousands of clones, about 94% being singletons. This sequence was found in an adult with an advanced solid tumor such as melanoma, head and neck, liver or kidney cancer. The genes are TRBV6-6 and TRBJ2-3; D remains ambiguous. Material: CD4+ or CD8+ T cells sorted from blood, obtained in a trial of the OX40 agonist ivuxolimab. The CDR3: CASSYFGQGTDTQYF. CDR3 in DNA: TGTGCCAGCAGTTACTTTGGGCAGGGCACAGATACGCAGTATTTT.